The rows below give T cell receptor beta chains drawn from one sample of a study of blood T cell repertoires in COVID-19. Profiling relied on immunoSEQ multiplex PCR, and the TCRdb table lists in-frame clones only, not all of them. The data contain 110,000 to 150,000 clones, roughly 89% of them seen just once; the ten biggest clones take up just under 3%. The sample was peripheral blood. These receptors were obtained from a man aged 60 to 69 with active or convalescent COVID-19. Both conserved end residues are part of each CDR3. D genes are given only for firm matches. The size field is filled for only some rows; it gives once, few, many or a size class.

V gene: TRBV6-5; clone size: .; J gene: TRBJ2-1; CDR3 length: 14; D gene: TRBD1; CDR3 protein: CASIRRQGMNEQFF; CDR3 DNA: TGTGCCAGCATAAGGAGACAGGGGATGAATGAGCAGTTCTTC
V gene: TRBV7-9; clone size: .; J gene: TRBJ1-1; CDR3 length: 13; D gene: TRBD1; CDR3 protein: CASSFSGGSEAFF; CDR3 DNA: TGTGCCAGCAGCTTCTCAGGGGGCTCTGAAGCTTTCTTT
V gene: TRBV4-2; clone size: .; J gene: TRBJ2-5; CDR3 length: 14; D gene: .; CDR3 protein: CASSRTGNEETQYF; CDR3 DNA: TGTGCCAGCAGCCGGACGGGGAACGAAGAGACCCAGTACTTC
V gene: TRBV11-2; clone size: .; J gene: TRBJ1-1; CDR3 length: 14; D gene: .; CDR3 protein: CASSLWGGVAEAFF; CDR3 DNA: TGTGCCAGCAGCTTATGGGGGGGCGTCGCTGAAGCTTTCTTT
V gene: TRBV7-8; clone size: .; J gene: TRBJ1-2; CDR3 length: 14; D gene: TRBD1; CDR3 protein: CASSLGTGPHGYTF; CDR3 DNA: TGTGCCAGCAGCTTAGGGACAGGGCCCCATGGCTACACCTTC
V gene: TRBV7-2; clone size: .; J gene: TRBJ2-7; CDR3 length: 14; D gene: .; CDR3 protein: CASSFTTASYEQYF; CDR3 DNA: TGTGCCAGCAGCTTTACGACAGCCTCCTACGAGCAGTACTTC
V gene: TRBV7-7; clone size: .; J gene: TRBJ2-1; CDR3 length: 20; D gene: TRBD2; CDR3 protein: CASSLGSGGRAKFEYNEQFF; CDR3 DNA: TGTGCTAGCAGCTTAGGCTCGGGGGGGAGGGCCAAATTCGAGTACAATGAGCAGTTCTTC
V gene: TRBV27; clone size: .; J gene: TRBJ2-4; CDR3 length: 15; D gene: .; CDR3 protein: CASSADWHAENIQYF; CDR3 DNA: TGTGCCAGCAGTGCCGACTGGCACGCCGAAAACATTCAGTACTTC
V gene: TRBV28; clone size: .; J gene: TRBJ2-5; CDR3 length: 15; D gene: TRBD2; CDR3 protein: CASSSAGGLQETQYF; CDR3 DNA: TGTGCCAGCAGTTCAGCGGGAGGCCTCCAAGAGACCCAGTACTTC
V gene: TRBV3-1/TRBV3-2; clone size: .; J gene: TRBJ2-1; CDR3 length: 15; D gene: .; CDR3 protein: CASSQTGSLGNEQFF; CDR3 DNA: TGTGCCAGCAGCCAGACGGGGAGTCTTGGGAATGAGCAGTTCTTC
V gene: TRBV7-2; clone size: .; J gene: TRBJ2-7; CDR3 length: 16; D gene: .; CDR3 protein: CASSYKGFRGFYEQYF; CDR3 DNA: TGTGCCAGCAGCTACAAGGGGTTCAGGGGTTTCTACGAGCAGTACTTC
V gene: TRBV12-3/TRBV12-4; clone size: .; J gene: TRBJ2-7; CDR3 length: 13; D gene: .; CDR3 protein: CASSWATTYEQYF; CDR3 DNA: TGTGCCAGCAGTTGGGCGACGACCTACGAGCAGTACTTC
V gene: TRBV10-1; clone size: once; J gene: TRBJ2-3; CDR3 length: 10; D gene: .; CDR3 protein: CASYADTQYF; CDR3 DNA: TGCGCCAGTTATGCAGATACGCAGTATTTT
V gene: TRBV5-5; clone size: .; J gene: TRBJ1-5; CDR3 length: 16; D gene: TRBD1; CDR3 protein: CASSGTGALGNQPQHF; CDR3 DNA: TGTGCCAGCAGCGGGACAGGGGCGCTGGGCAATCAGCCCCAGCATTTT
V gene: TRBV28; clone size: .; J gene: TRBJ1-5; CDR3 length: 14; D gene: TRBD1; CDR3 protein: CASSAGQGYQPQHF; CDR3 DNA: TGTGCCAGCAGCGCCGGACAGGGGTACCAGCCCCAGCATTTT
V gene: TRBV6-6; clone size: .; J gene: TRBJ2-6; CDR3 length: 16; D gene: .; CDR3 protein: CASRTGSWSGANVLTF; CDR3 DNA: TGTGCCAGCAGAACGGGGAGCTGGTCTGGGGCCAACGTCCTGACTTTC
V gene: TRBV24-1; clone size: .; J gene: TRBJ2-5; CDR3 length: 13; D gene: .; CDR3 protein: CATSDSLRETQYF; CDR3 DNA: TGTGCCACCAGTGATTCCCTCAGGGAGACCCAGTACTTC
V gene: TRBV7-9; clone size: .; J gene: TRBJ2-7; CDR3 length: 14; D gene: TRBD1; CDR3 protein: CASSPWDRAYEQYF; CDR3 DNA: TGTGCCAGCAGCCCATGGGACAGAGCCTACGAGCAGTACTTC
V gene: TRBV7-2; clone size: .; J gene: TRBJ1-5; CDR3 length: 17; D gene: .; CDR3 protein: CASSQITKGMNNQPQHF; CDR3 DNA: TGTGCCAGCAGCCAAATAACAAAGGGGATGAACAATCAGCCCCAGCATTTT
V gene: TRBV2; clone size: once; J gene: TRBJ1-6; CDR3 length: 15; D gene: .; CDR3 protein: CASRPLSSYNSPLHF; CDR3 DNA: TGTGCCAGCAGGCCGCTTAGCTCCTATAATTCACCCCTCCACTTT
V gene: TRBV7-2; clone size: .; J gene: TRBJ2-7; CDR3 length: 17; D gene: TRBD2; CDR3 protein: CASSPGLAGGGAYEQYF; CDR3 DNA: TGTGCCAGCAGCCCGGGACTAGCGGGAGGCGGGGCCTACGAGCAGTACTTC
V gene: TRBV11-2; clone size: .; J gene: TRBJ1-2; CDR3 length: 16; D gene: TRBD1; CDR3 protein: CASSSPTGGGFHGYTF; CDR3 DNA: TGTGCCAGCAGCTCTCCAACAGGGGGCGGTTTCCATGGCTACACCTTC
V gene: TRBV27; clone size: .; J gene: TRBJ1-2; CDR3 length: 16; D gene: TRBD1; CDR3 protein: CASSLMWGQGNRGYTF; CDR3 DNA: TGTGCCAGCAGTTTAATGTGGGGACAGGGGAATAGGGGCTACACCTTC
V gene: TRBV7-7; clone size: .; J gene: TRBJ2-2; CDR3 length: 15; D gene: TRBD2; CDR3 protein: CASSLEGLAAGELFF; CDR3 DNA: TGTGCTAGCAGCTTAGAAGGACTAGCCGCCGGGGAGCTGTTTTTT
V gene: TRBV7-8; clone size: .; J gene: TRBJ2-7; CDR3 length: 14; D gene: TRBD1; CDR3 protein: CASSLSQGAIEQYF; CDR3 DNA: TGTGCCAGCAGCTTAAGCCAGGGGGCGATCGAGCAGTACTTC
V gene: TRBV6-5; clone size: .; J gene: TRBJ2-1; CDR3 length: 15; D gene: TRBD2; CDR3 protein: CASRGSGGVVNEQFF; CDR3 DNA: TGTGCCAGCAGAGGTAGCGGGGGGGTTGTCAATGAGCAGTTCTTC
V gene: TRBV29-1; clone size: .; J gene: TRBJ2-3; CDR3 length: 13; D gene: TRBD2; CDR3 protein: CSVEREGGDTQYF; CDR3 DNA: TGCAGCGTTGAACGGGAGGGGGGAGATACGCAGTATTTT
V gene: TRBV28; clone size: .; J gene: TRBJ2-2; CDR3 length: 13; D gene: .; CDR3 protein: CASSPEWTGELFF; CDR3 DNA: TGTGCCAGCAGTCCCGAGTGGACCGGGGAGCTGTTTTTT
V gene: TRBV10-3; clone size: .; J gene: TRBJ1-2; CDR3 length: 14; D gene: TRBD1; CDR3 protein: CAISEQGGEDGYTF; CDR3 DNA: TGTGCCATCAGTGAGCAGGGGGGTGAAGATGGCTACACCTTC
V gene: TRBV2; clone size: .; J gene: TRBJ2-3; CDR3 length: 11; D gene: .; CDR3 protein: CASSVTDTQYF; CDR3 DNA: TGTGCCAGCTCGGTGACAGATACGCAGTATTTT
V gene: TRBV5-1; clone size: .; J gene: TRBJ1-1; CDR3 length: 14; D gene: TRBD1; CDR3 protein: CASSLVGRGTEAFF; CDR3 DNA: TGCGCCAGCAGCTTGGTCGGCAGGGGGACTGAAGCTTTCTTT
V gene: TRBV15; clone size: .; J gene: TRBJ2-5; CDR3 length: 16; D gene: .; CDR3 protein: CATSRRGRGNLETQYF; CDR3 DNA: TGTGCCACCAGCAGACGGGGGCGGGGGAATTTAGAGACCCAGTACTTC
V gene: TRBV12-3/TRBV12-4; clone size: .; J gene: TRBJ2-7; CDR3 length: 12; D gene: TRBD1; CDR3 protein: CASSDRGGEQYF; CDR3 DNA: TGTGCCAGCAGCGACAGGGGAGGCGAGCAGTACTTC
V gene: TRBV4-1; clone size: few; J gene: TRBJ1-6; CDR3 length: 13; D gene: .; CDR3 protein: CASRSPGGSPLHF; CDR3 DNA: TGCGCCAGCAGAAGCCCCGGGGGTTCACCCCTCCACTTT
V gene: TRBV1; clone size: .; J gene: TRBJ1-2; CDR3 length: 13; D gene: .; CDR3 protein: CTSSQFETGSFAF; CDR3 DNA: TGCACCAGCAGCCAATTTGAAACAGGGTCTTTCGCCTTC
V gene: TRBV28; clone size: .; J gene: TRBJ2-7; CDR3 length: 13; D gene: TRBD1; CDR3 protein: CASRRDRVSYEYF; CDR3 DNA: TGTGCCAGTCGCCGGGACAGGGTATCTTATGAGTACTTC
V gene: TRBV2; clone size: .; J gene: TRBJ2-1; CDR3 length: 15; D gene: TRBD2; CDR3 protein: CASSPSGGGYNEQFF; CDR3 DNA: TGTGCCAGCAGTCCTAGCGGGGGGGGCTACAATGAGCAGTTCTTC
V gene: TRBV6-6; clone size: .; J gene: TRBJ1-5; CDR3 length: 16; D gene: TRBD1; CDR3 protein: CASKKGQGSINQPQHF; CDR3 DNA: TGTGCCAGCAAGAAGGGACAGGGGTCCATCAATCAGCCCCAGCATTTT
V gene: TRBV5-1; clone size: once; J gene: TRBJ1-1; CDR3 length: 14; D gene: TRBD1; CDR3 protein: CASSLSGGNTEAFF; CDR3 DNA: TGCGCCAGCAGCTTGTCAGGGGGAAACACTGAAGCTTTCTTT
V gene: TRBV27; clone size: .; J gene: TRBJ1-1; CDR3 length: 14; D gene: TRBD1; CDR3 protein: CASSSRQGRTEAFF; CDR3 DNA: TGTGCCAGCAGTTCAAGACAGGGTCGGACTGAAGCTTTCTTT
V gene: TRBV7-9; clone size: .; J gene: TRBJ2-7; CDR3 length: 12; D gene: TRBD1; CDR3 protein: CASSPGTGGQYF; CDR3 DNA: TGTGCCAGCAGCCCCGGGACAGGGGGGCAGTACTTC
V gene: TRBV11-2; clone size: few; J gene: TRBJ2-1; CDR3 length: 15; D gene: .; CDR3 protein: CASSWTLQSYNEQFF; CDR3 DNA: TGTGCCAGCAGTTGGACTCTTCAATCCTACAATGAGCAGTTCTTC
V gene: TRBV10-3; clone size: .; J gene: TRBJ2-7; CDR3 length: 17; D gene: TRBD2; CDR3 protein: CAISESGGRAGGYEQYF; CDR3 DNA: TGTGCCATCAGTGAGTCAGGTGGGCGAGCGGGGGGTTACGAGCAGTACTTC
V gene: TRBV5-4; clone size: .; J gene: TRBJ2-1; CDR3 length: 15; D gene: .; CDR3 protein: CASTMTSNSYNEQFF; CDR3 DNA: TGTGCCAGCACCATGACTAGTAACTCCTACAATGAGCAGTTCTTC
V gene: TRBV9; clone size: .; J gene: TRBJ2-2; CDR3 length: 14; D gene: .; CDR3 protein: CASSVVSNTGELFF; CDR3 DNA: TGTGCCAGCAGCGTAGTATCTAACACCGGGGAGCTGTTTTTT
V gene: TRBV6-5; clone size: once; J gene: TRBJ1-1; CDR3 length: 14; D gene: .; CDR3 protein: CASSYQTGNTEAFF; CDR3 DNA: TGTGCCAGCAGTTACCAGACAGGGAACACTGAAGCTTTCTTT
V gene: TRBV7-2; clone size: .; J gene: TRBJ1-5; CDR3 length: 15; D gene: .; CDR3 protein: CASSRPGDSNQPQHF; CDR3 DNA: TGTGCCAGCAGCCGTCCGGGGGATAGCAATCAGCCCCAGCATTTT
V gene: TRBV20-1; clone size: .; J gene: TRBJ2-3; CDR3 length: 12; D gene: .; CDR3 protein: CSASRQPDTQYF; CDR3 DNA: TGCAGTGCCAGTCGACAACCAGATACGCAGTATTTT
V gene: TRBV5-6; clone size: .; J gene: TRBJ2-7; CDR3 length: 14; D gene: .; CDR3 protein: CASSLTAISYEQYF; CDR3 DNA: TGTGCCAGCAGCTTAACAGCAATCTCCTACGAGCAGTACTTC
V gene: TRBV28; clone size: .; J gene: TRBJ2-3; CDR3 length: 15; D gene: TRBD2; CDR3 protein: CASSPPGGTTDTQYF; CDR3 DNA: TGTGCCAGCAGTCCACCCGGGGGGACCACAGATACGCAGTATTTT
V gene: TRBV3-1/TRBV3-2; clone size: .; J gene: TRBJ1-4; CDR3 length: 14; D gene: .; CDR3 protein: CASSEQGQGEKLFF; CDR3 DNA: TGTGCCAGCAGCGAACAGGGTCAAGGAGAAAAACTGTTTTTT
V gene: TRBV5-8; clone size: .; J gene: TRBJ2-1; CDR3 length: 17; D gene: TRBD2; CDR3 protein: CASVKMAGAGAYNEQFF; CDR3 DNA: TGTGCCAGCGTAAAGATGGCGGGAGCGGGGGCGTACAATGAGCAGTTCTTC
V gene: TRBV19; clone size: once; J gene: TRBJ1-4; CDR3 length: 17; D gene: TRBD1; CDR3 protein: CASSLQGASATNEKLFF; CDR3 DNA: TGTGCCAGTAGTTTACAGGGGGCCTCCGCAACTAATGAAAAACTGTTTTTT
V gene: TRBV5-6; clone size: once; J gene: TRBJ2-7; CDR3 length: 15; D gene: TRBD1; CDR3 protein: CASSWGQGVTYEQYF; CDR3 DNA: TGTGCCAGCAGCTGGGGACAGGGGGTAACCTACGAGCAGTACTTC